Described below is a single T cell receptor (beta chain) sequence and its context. The data belong to a study of blood T cell repertoires in COVID-19. Overall study context: From T cells, B-cell-depleted T cells, or PBMCs came the material, which was cDNA or gDNA.

As handled by the study authors: Amplified reference gene primers provided the basis for estimating nucleated cell counts. TCRdb keeps only in-frame clones here, not all; method: immunoSEQ multiplex PCR. V, J and clone size derive from that table, while D and trimming were established from the DNA sequence. Among some 250,000 clones listed, approximately 83% were seen once. This CDR3 is 16 amino acids long. Germline V gene lookup returns CDR1 MNHEY and CDR2 SVGAGI. With 0 bases clipped from V and 2 bases from J, the junction kept 1 base outside the gene matches. This TCR was recovered from a young woman who had recovered from COVID-19. This chain connects TRBV6-5 to TRBJ1-1; 12 bases fit TRBD1. Sequenced: peripheral blood. CDR3 sequence reads: CASSYSGTGGNTEAFF. CDR3 bases: TGTGCCAGCAGTTACTCCGGGACAGGGGGCAACACTGAAGCTTTCTTT.